The 9 T cell receptor beta chains reported below all come from one sample, sequenced in a study of T cells in women clearing cervical HPV infection. Some clones are missing from TCRdb's copy, which holds only in-frame ones; the method was immunoSEQ multiplex PCR. The listing contains tens of thousands of clones. Sequenced sample: blood buffy coat. These receptor sequences come from a woman aged 18 to 75 with a cervical HPV16 infection that either progressed to CIN3+ or cleared (not recorded which).

Comments on this clone: The CDR3 end falls 3 residues outside the read, so it is completed with the germline J gene. V usage is TRBV2 and J usage is TRBJ2-2, with D tentatively TRBD1 (6 bases). This CDR3 is built from 13 residues. Germline V gene data show CDR1 as SNHLY and CDR2 as FYNNEI. The part of the CDR3 DNA that was read is TGTGCCAGCAGTAAAGGACAGTATGAAAAG. Translation gives CASSKGQYEK. The complete CDR3 sequence is CASSKGQYEKLFF. The variable domain in full, completed from reference TRBV2 and TRBJ2-2, reads EPEVTQTPSHQVTQMGQEVILRCVPISNHLYFYWYRQILGQKVEFLVSFYNNEISEKSEIFDDQFSVERPDGSNFTLKIRSTKLEDSAMYFCASSKGQYEKLFFGEGSRLTVL.

As to this clone: Read sequence stops 3 residues before the CDR3 end, and the germline J gene provides the missing end. The rearrangement uses TRBV11-2 and TRBJ1-1; D is perhaps TRBD1 (6 bases). The V and J ends lost 5 bases and 5 bases respectively, with 15 bases between them. This CDR3 is 14 amino acids long. The germline V gene encodes CDR1 SGHAT and CDR2 FQNNGV. The CDR3 region is CASSPRRGRTEAFF. The CDR3 DNA, read in part, is TGTGCCAGCAGCCCTCGCAGGGGACGAACTGAA.

Points on this clone: Sequencing ends 3 residues short of the CDR3 end; the germline J gene provides the rest. The chain uses TRBV4-1 and TRBJ2-7, with D possibly matching TRBD2 (5 bases). V lost 0 bases to trimming and J lost 3 bases, with 15 bases between them. CDR3 size: 16 residues. Germline V gene sequence: CDR1 MGHRA, CDR2 YSYEKL. The sequenced CDR3 bases are TGCGCCAGCAGCCAAGATGGGTTAGCGCCGGGCTACGAG. This gives the protein CASSQDGLAPGYE. The complete CDR3 sequence is CASSQDGLAPGYEQYF.

Regarding this clone: The sequenced fragment ends 3 residues before the CDR3 boundary, so the rest is inferred from the germline J gene. V and J are TRBV19 and TRBJ1-1, with D uncertain. Trimming removed 5 bases at V and 1 base at J, with 11 bases between. Germline V gives CDR1 LNHDA, CDR2 SQIVND (reference sequence). There are 14 residues in the CDR3. CDR3 residues: CASSPWTRNTEAFF. The sequenced part of the CDR3 DNA is TGTGCCAGTAGTCCGTGGACTAGGAACACTGAA.

Note on this clone: Relative to the germline gene, one junction end is altered; a read error may explain this. From the germline J gene comes the end of the CDR3, since the read stops 3 residues before it. The chain joins TRBV4-2 to TRBJ1-1; D gene uncertain. The germline V gene has CDR1 LGHNA and CDR2 YNFKEQ. This CDR3 region has 16 residues. The sequenced part of the CDR3 DNA is TGCGCCAGCAGCCAAGATCGGGGAGGACTGAACACTGAA. The encoded protein is CASSQDRGGLNTE. The whole CDR3 is CASSQDRGGLNTEAFF.

In regard to this clone: The read ends 3 residues shy of where the CDR3 ends; the end is completed using the germline J gene. V is TRBV18 and J is TRBJ1-2; 10 bases align to TRBD1. The length of the CDR3 is 16 residues. Germline-derived CDR1 and CDR2 are KGHSH and LQKENI. The CDR3 sequence: CASSPGLATGGYDYTF. Partial CDR3 DNA: TGTGCCAGCTCACCCGGACTAGCGACAGGGGGCTACGAC.

On this clone: The sequence runs out 3 residues before the end of the CDR3; the remainder is reconstructed from the germline J gene. The genes are TRBV5-1 and TRBJ1-1; 9 nucleotides agree with TRBD1. The V gene end was trimmed by 3 bases and the J gene end by 2 bases; junction bases not matched to a gene: 8. CDR1 and CDR2 from the germline V gene are SGHRS and YFSETQ. CDR3 length: 16 amino acids. CDR3 bases read: TGCGCCAGCAGCTCCTCTCCGGGACAGGGAAACACTGAA. This translates into CASSSSPGQGNTE. The whole CDR3 sequence is CASSSSPGQGNTEAFF.

As to this clone: The DNA ends 3 residues before the CDR3 does, and the rest of the CDR3 is filled in from the germline J gene. The chain has TRBV19 and TRBJ2-2, with a tentative D call TRBD1 (5 bases). CDR1 is LNHDA, CDR2 SQIVND, per germline (reference sequence). The CDR3 runs 16 residues. The chain's CDR3 is CASKDPGASGANVLFF. The CDR3 DNA, read in part, is TGTGCCAGTAAGGACCCTGGGGCCTCTGGGGCCAACGTG.

Regarding this clone: Read sequence stops 3 residues before the CDR3 end, and the germline J gene provides the missing end. The chain recombines TRBV29-1 with TRBJ2-2; 7 nucleotides align to TRBD2. V shed 3 bases and J 1 base; nucleotides not matched to a gene: 5. The germline V gene has CDR1 SQVTM and CDR2 ANQGSEA. This CDR3 contains 15 residues. The CDR3 DNA, read in part, is TGCAGCGTTGACATCTCTAGCGGGAACACCGGGGAG. It translates to CSVDISSGNTGE. The full CDR3 is CSVDISSGNTGELFF.